The entry below gives a single TCR beta chain sequence along with its context. What it recognizes is unknown. This may come from a read error, since a much larger clone is one base off. CDR1 and CDR2 (germline): LGHNT, FRNRAP. The CDR3 contains 15 residues. Germline DNA was also extracted, and blood RNA was taken from unsorted whole blood. These data originate in a study of tumor-infiltrating lymphocytes in primary liver carcinoma. At the level of the study: With diameters of roughly 4 to 10 cm, tumors were stage T1-T3 N0M0.

Broader study findings: Being bulk and unsorted, samples allowed no CD4+ and CD8+ repertoire comparison.

A primer matching the constant region was used to make TCR beta cDNA from 500 to 650 ng of total RNA. Three-round nested multiplex PCR performed with slightly modified ARM-PCR produced the TCR beta libraries. The two initial PCR rounds, about 9 cycles each, used TRBV1-TRBV30 forward and C-beta reverse primers. TCRdb processed the multiplex PCR reads anew with MiXCR; each CDR3 protein has one entry. The table lists fewer than 400,000 distinct CDR3 sequences, around three fifths of them singletons. This chain uses TRBV12-5 with TRBJ2-7, with TRBD1 matching 10 bases. Sequenced: peripheral blood. The TCR originated in a woman between 25 and 40 years old with primary liver carcinoma and hepatitis B virus infection. CDR3 protein: CARGYRQGARSEQYF. CDR3 nucleotides: TGTGCTAGAGGTTACAGACAGGGGGCGCGGAGCGAGCAGTACTTC.